The rows below give T cell receptor beta chains drawn from one sample of a study of regulatory T cells in long-lasting Graves disease. TCRdb re-called the multiplex PCR reads through MiXCR, storing one row per CDR3 protein. The sample consists of around 250,000 distinct CDR3 sequences, 15% to 20% of them appearing once. These data were likewise used in another study, on T cells in Graves' hyperthyroidism and ophthalmopathy.

This specimen was peripheral blood mononuclear cells (PBMCs), taken at new diagnosis, from a patient treated with antithyroid drugs. The receptors were gathered from a woman in her twenties or thirties with Graves disease. CDR3s include the opening cysteine and the closing phenylalanine or tryptophan. D genes are given only for firm matches. Clone size is stated in some rows and not others, as once, few, many or a class when expanded.

clone_size,d_call,v_call,j_call,cdr3_nt,cdr3_aa
few,TRBD1,TRBV19,TRBJ1-3,TGTGCCAGTAGTATACGCGGACAGGGGGTGAGCTCTGGAAACACCATATATTTT,CASSIRGQGVSSGNTIYF
many,-,TRBV29-1,TRBJ2-3,TGCAGCGTGACCCGACGGGCAGATACGCAGTATTTT,CSVTRRADTQYF
-,-,TRBV19,TRBJ1-2,TGTGCCAGTAGTGAGGACCGTGTCTTTGGCTACACCTTC,CASSEDRVFGYTF
many,-,TRBV11-2,TRBJ1-2,TGTGCCAGCAGCACTACTGACGGGCTCTATGGCTACACCTTC,CASSTTDGLYGYTF
-,-,TRBV12-3/TRBV12-4,TRBJ2-2,TGTGCCAGCACCCAAGGACAGATTAACACCGGGGAGCTGTTTTTT,CASTQGQINTGELFF
many,-,TRBV3-1,TRBJ2-5,TGTGCCAGCAGCCTCAGAGGGGAGACCCAGTACTTC,CASSLRGETQYF
many,-,TRBV20-1,TRBJ2-2,TGCAGTGCTCGAATCTACGGGGAGCTGTTTTTT,CSARIYGELFF
many,-,TRBV16,TRBJ2-1,TGTGCCAGCAGCCAAGATAGGGCTGAAGACAATGAGCAGTTCTTC,CASSQDRAEDNEQFF
many,-,TRBV7-2,TRBJ2-5,TGTGCCAGCAGCTTAACGTACAGGGACGAGACCCAGTACTTC,CASSLTYRDETQYF
many,-,TRBV7-9,TRBJ2-5,TGTGCCAGCAGCTTATTGGAGGGAAGAGGGGAGACCCAGTACTTC,CASSLLEGRGETQYF
many,-,TRBV20-1,TRBJ2-1,TGCAGTGCTCGGGGAGACAATGAGCAGTTCTTC,CSARGDNEQFF
many,TRBD1,TRBV5-6,TRBJ1-6,TGTGCCAGCAGCGGCCGGGACAGGGGGCTTAGTTCACCCCTCCACTTT,CASSGRDRGLSSPLHF
many,-,TRBV6-2/TRBV6-3,TRBJ1-6,TGTGCCAGCAGTTACTCGACAACTCATAATTCACCCCTCCACTTT,CASSYSTTHNSPLHF
many,-,TRBV11-2,TRBJ1-6,TGTGCCAGCACCCTTAATTTTAATTCACCCCTCCACTTT,CASTLNFNSPLHF
many,-,TRBV27,TRBJ1-1,TGTGCCAGCTCGAGAGCAGGGGTTACTGAAGCTTTCTTT,CASSRAGVTEAFF
many,-,TRBV19,TRBJ1-2,TGTGCCAGTAGTATAGTCCGGGGAGGCGGCTATGGCTACACCTTC,CASSIVRGGGYGYTF
many,TRBD2,TRBV20-1,TRBJ2-1,TGCAGTGCTATATGGCGGGGGGGGCCGAAAAGCTACAATGAGCAGTTCTTC,CSAIWRGGPKSYNEQFF
-,-,TRBV2,TRBJ2-3,TGTGCCAGCAGTGCTGGGGTGAGGACAGATACGCAGTATTTT,CASSAGVRTDTQYF
few,-,TRBV12-3/TRBV12-4,TRBJ1-3,TGTGCCAGCAGGCATGGACGGAGCTCTGGAAACACCATATATTTT,CASRHGRSSGNTIYF
many,-,TRBV20-1,TRBJ1-3,TGCAGTGCTAGAGACTTGCCCGGGAGTGGAAACACCATATATTTT,CSARDLPGSGNTIYF
few,-,TRBV7-9,TRBJ2-2,TGTGCCAGCACCTCGAGCACCGGGGAGCTGTTTTTT,CASTSSTGELFF
many,-,TRBV6-5,TRBJ1-1,TGTGCCAGCAGTTACGGGGGTAGGACGAACACTGAAGCTTTCTTT,CASSYGGRTNTEAFF
many,TRBD1,TRBV5-5,TRBJ1-1,TGTGCCAGCAGCTTGCCGCGGACAGGGATAATGAACACTGAAGCTTTCTTT,CASSLPRTGIMNTEAFF